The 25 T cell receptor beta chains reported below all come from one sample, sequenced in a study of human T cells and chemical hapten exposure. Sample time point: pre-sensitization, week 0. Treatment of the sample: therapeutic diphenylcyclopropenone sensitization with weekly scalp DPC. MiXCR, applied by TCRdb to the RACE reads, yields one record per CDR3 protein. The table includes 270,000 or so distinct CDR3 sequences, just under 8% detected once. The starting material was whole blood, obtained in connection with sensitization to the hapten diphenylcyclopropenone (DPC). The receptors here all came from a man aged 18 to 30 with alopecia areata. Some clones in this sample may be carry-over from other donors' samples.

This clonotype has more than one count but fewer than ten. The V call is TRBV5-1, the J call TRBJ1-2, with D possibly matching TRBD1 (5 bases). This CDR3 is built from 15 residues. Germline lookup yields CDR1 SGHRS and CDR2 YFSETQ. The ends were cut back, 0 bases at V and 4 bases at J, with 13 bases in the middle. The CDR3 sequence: CASSLVGDGGYGYTF. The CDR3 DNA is TGCGCCAGCAGCTTGGTGGGCGATGGGGGCTATGGCTACACCTTC. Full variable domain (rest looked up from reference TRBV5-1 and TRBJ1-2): KAGVTQTPRYLIKTRGQQVTLSCSPISGHRSVSWYQQTPGQGLQFLFEYFSETQRNKGNFPGRFSGRQFSNSRSEMNVSTLELGDSALYLCASSLVGDGGYGYTFGSGTRLTVV.

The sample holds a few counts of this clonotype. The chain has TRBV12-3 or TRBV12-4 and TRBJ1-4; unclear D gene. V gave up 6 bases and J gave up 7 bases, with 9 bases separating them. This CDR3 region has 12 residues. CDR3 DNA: TGTGCCAGCAGCGTGGATTTTGAAAAACTGTTTTTT. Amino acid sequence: CASSVDFEKLFF.

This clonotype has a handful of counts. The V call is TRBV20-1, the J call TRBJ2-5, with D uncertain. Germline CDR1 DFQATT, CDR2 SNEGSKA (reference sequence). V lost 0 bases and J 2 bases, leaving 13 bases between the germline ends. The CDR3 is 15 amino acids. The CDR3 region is CSARDKRRLQETQYF. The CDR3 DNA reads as TGCAGTGCTAGAGATAAGAGGCGTCTTCAAGAGACCCAGTACTTC.

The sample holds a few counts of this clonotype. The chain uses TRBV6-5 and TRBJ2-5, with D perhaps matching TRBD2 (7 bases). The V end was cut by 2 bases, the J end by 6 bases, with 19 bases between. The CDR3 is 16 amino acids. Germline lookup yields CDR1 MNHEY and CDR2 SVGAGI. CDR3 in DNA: TGTGCCAGCAGTTACACAAAGGGGGGGCGGGTGAAGACCCAGTACTTC. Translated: CASSYTKGGRVKTQYF.

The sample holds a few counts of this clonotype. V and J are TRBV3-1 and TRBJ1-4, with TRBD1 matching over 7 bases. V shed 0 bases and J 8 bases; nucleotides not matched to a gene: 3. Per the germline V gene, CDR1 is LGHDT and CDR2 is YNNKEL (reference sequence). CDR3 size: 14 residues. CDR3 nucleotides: TGTGCCAGCAGCCAAGAGACAGGGAGCGAAAAACTGTTTTTT. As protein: CASSQETGSEKLFF. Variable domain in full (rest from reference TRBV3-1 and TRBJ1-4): DTAVSQTPKYLVTQMGNDKSIKCEQNLGHDTMYWYKQDSKKFLKIMFSYNNKELIINETVPNRFSPKSPDKAHLNLHINSLELGDSAVYFCASSQETGSEKLFFGSGTQLSVL.

The CDR3 DNA sequence: TGCGCCAGCAGCCGAATCATGATAGCGGGGGAGAACACCGGGGAGCTGTTTTTT. Translating gives CASSRIMIAGENTGELFF. V usage is TRBV4-1 and J usage is TRBJ2-2; 9 nucleotides agree with TRBD2. V shed 4 bases and J 1 base; nucleotides not matched to a gene: 10. Per the germline V gene, CDR1 is MGHRA and CDR2 is YSYEKL. This CDR3 is built from 18 residues.

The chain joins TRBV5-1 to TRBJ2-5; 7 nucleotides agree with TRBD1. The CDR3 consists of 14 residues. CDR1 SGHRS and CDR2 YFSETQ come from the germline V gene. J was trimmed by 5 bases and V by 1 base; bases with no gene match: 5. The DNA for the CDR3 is TGCGCCAGCAGCTTGCAAGGGGGCCGGGAGACCCAGTACTTC. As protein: CASSLQGGRETQYF.

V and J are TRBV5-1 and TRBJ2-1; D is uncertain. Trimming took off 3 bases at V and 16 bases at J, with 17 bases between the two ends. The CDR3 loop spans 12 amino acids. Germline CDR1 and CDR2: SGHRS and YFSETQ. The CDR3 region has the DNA TGCGCCAGCAGCTCGACAACATTACCCCCTTTCTTC. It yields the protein CASSSTTLPPFF. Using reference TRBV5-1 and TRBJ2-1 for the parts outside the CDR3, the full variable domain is KAGVTQTPRYLIKTRGQQVTLSCSPISGHRSVSWYQQTPGQGLQFLFEYFSETQRNKGNFPGRFSGRQFSNSRSEMNVSTLELGDSALYLCASSSTTLPPFFGPGTRLTVL.

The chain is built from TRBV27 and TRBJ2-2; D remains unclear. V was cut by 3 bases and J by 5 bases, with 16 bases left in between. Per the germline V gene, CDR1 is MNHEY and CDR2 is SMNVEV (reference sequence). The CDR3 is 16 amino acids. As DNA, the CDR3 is TGTGCCAGCAGTTTCCTCGGAGTTATAGGGACCGGGGAGCTGTTTTTT. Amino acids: CASSFLGVIGTGELFF.

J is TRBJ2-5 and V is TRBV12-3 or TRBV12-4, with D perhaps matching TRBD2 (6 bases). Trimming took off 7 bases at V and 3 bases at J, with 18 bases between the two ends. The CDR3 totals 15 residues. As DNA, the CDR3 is TGTGCCAGCACCCCGACGGGCGGGGAGAAAGAGACCCAGTACTTC. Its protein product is CASTPTGGEKETQYF.

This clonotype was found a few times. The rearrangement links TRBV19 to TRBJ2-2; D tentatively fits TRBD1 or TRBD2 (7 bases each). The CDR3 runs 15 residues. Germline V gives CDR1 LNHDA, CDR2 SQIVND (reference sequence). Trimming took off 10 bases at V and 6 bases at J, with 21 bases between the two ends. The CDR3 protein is CATTSRGGRPGELFF. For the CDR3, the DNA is TGTGCCACCACTAGCAGGGGGGGCCGTCCCGGGGAGCTGTTTTTT.

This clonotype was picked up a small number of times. CDR3 coding DNA: TGTGCCAGCAGCTTGACACTGAAGACAGGGGGCCTTGAAAAACTGTTTTTT. Its translation is CASSLTLKTGGLEKLFF. J is TRBJ1-4 and V is TRBV7-8; TRBD1 matches 10 bases. CDR1 SGHVS and CDR2 FQNEAQ come from the germline V gene. After removal of 3 bases from V and 7 bases from J, the junction contained 11 bases not matched to a gene. The CDR3 spans 17 residues. The complete variable domain, with remaining parts taken from reference TRBV7-8 and TRBJ1-4, reads GAGVSQSPRYKVAKRGQDVALRCDPISGHVSLFWYQQALGQGPEFLTYFQNEAQLDKSGLPSDRFFAERPEGSVSTLKIQRTQQEDSAVYLCASSLTLKTGGLEKLFFGSGTQLSVL.

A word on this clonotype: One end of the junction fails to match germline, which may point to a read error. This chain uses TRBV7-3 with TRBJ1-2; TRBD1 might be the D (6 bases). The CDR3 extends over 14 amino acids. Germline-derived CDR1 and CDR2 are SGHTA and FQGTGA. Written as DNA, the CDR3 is TGTGCCAGCAGCTTGGGGACATCCAACTATGACTACACCTTC. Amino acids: CASSLGTSNYDYTF.

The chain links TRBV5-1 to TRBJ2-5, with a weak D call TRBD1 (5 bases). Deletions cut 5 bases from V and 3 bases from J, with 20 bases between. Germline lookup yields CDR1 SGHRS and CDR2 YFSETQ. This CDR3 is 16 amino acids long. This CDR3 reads CASSPNGARVKETQYF. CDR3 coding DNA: TGCGCCAGCAGTCCGAACGGTGCCAGGGTAAAAGAGACCCAGTACTTC.

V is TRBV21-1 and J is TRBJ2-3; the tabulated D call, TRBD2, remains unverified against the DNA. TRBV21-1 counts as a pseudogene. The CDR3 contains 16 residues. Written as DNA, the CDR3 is TGTGCCAGGACGCGTAGACTAGCGGGGGTGACAGATACGCAGTATTTT. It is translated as CARTRRLAGVTDTQYF.

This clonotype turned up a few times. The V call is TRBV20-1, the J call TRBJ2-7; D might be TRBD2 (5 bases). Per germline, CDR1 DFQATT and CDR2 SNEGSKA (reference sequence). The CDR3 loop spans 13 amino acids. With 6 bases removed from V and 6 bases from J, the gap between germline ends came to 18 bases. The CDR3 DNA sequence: TGCAGTGCCCTAGACTACCCACCCGTCGAGCAGTACTTC. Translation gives CSALDYPPVEQYF.

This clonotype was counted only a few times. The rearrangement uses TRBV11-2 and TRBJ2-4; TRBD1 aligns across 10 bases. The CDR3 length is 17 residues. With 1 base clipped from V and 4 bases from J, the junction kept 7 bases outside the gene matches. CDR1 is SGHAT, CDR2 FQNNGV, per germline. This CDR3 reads CASSLVRTGGKKNIQYF. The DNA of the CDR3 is TGTGCCAGCAGCTTAGTTCGGACAGGGGGAAAAAAAAACATTCAGTACTTC.

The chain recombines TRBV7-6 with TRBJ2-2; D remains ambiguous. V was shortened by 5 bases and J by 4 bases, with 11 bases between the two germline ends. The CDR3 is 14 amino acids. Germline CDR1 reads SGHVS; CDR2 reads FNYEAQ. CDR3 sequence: CASSRLASTGELFF. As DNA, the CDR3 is TGTGCCAGCAGCAGATTAGCATCCACCGGGGAGCTGTTTTTT.

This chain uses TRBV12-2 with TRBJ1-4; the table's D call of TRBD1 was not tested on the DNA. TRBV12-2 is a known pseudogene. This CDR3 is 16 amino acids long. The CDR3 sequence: CASRLDKASPTGGLFF. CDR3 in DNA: TGTGCAAGTCGCTTAGATAAGGCCAGCCCGACCGGGGGACTGTTTTTT.

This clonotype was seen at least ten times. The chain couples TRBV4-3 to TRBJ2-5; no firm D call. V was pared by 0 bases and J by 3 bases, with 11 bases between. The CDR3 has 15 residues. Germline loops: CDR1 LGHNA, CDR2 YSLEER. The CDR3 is CASSQDTASKETQYF. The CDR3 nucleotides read TGCGCCAGCAGCCAAGATACGGCCTCCAAAGAGACCCAGTACTTC.

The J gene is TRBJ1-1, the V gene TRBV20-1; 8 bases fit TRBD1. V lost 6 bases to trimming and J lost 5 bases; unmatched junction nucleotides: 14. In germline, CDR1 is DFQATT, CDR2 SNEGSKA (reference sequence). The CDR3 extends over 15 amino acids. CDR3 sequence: CSALGQGSGSTEAFF. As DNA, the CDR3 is TGCAGTGCACTCGGACAGGGTTCGGGGAGTACTGAAGCTTTCTTT.

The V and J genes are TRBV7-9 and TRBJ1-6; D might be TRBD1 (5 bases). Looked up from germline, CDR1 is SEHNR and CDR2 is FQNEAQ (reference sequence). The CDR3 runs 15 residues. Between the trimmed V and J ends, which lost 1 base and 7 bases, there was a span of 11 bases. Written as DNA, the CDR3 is TGTGCCAGCAGCTTAGGGCGGGACCGCAATTCACCCCTCCACTTT. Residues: CASSLGRDRNSPLHF.

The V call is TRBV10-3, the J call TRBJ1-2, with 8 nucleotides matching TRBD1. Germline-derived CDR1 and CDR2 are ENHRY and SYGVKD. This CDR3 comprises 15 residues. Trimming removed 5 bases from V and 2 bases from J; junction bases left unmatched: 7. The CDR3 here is CAISLLRDRNYGYTF. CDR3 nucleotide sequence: TGTGCCATCAGTCTACTCCGGGACAGGAACTATGGCTACACCTTC.

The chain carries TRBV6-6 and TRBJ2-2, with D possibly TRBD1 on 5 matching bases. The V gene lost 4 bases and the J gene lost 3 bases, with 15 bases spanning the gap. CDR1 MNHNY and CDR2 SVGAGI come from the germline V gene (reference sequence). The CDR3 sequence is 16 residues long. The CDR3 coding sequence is TGTGCCAGCAGTTCCCCTAGGGGCTTACACACCGGGGAGCTGTTTTTT. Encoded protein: CASSSPRGLHTGELFF.

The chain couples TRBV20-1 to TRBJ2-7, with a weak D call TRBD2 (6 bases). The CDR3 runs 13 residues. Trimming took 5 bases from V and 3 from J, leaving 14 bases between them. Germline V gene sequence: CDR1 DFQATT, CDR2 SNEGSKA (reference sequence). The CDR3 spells CSARPGTHYEQYF. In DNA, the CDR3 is TGCAGTGCTCGACCCGGGACTCACTACGAGCAGTACTTC.